This T cell receptor beta chain was recorded in a study of CD8+ T cells in alopecia areata. About the study: Grafting placed skin from roughly 6-12-month-old C3H/HeJ donors with spontaneous alopecia onto roughly 6-10-week-old female C3H/HeJ mice.

The trim removed 0 bases at V and 4 bases at J, leaving 7 bases unmatched. The CDR3 totals 16 residues. CDR1 and CDR2 (germline): NSQYPW, LRSPGD (reference sequence). In regard to this clone: Its antigen is undetermined. Germline and genes: mouse. The sequence runs out 4 residues before the end of the CDR3; the remainder is reconstructed from the germline J gene.

Study results and caveats: Relative to normal scalp, lesional scalp, especially alopecia totalis/universalis, showed higher clonality. Sequences from scalp samples also cover resident alphabeta T cells of normal skin.

Sequencing templates came from extracted RNA that was reverse transcribed into cDNA. Data came from immunoSEQ multiplex PCR; TCRdb stores just in-frame clones and leaves some out. The specimen gives about 120,000 clones without singletons; the ten biggest hold around 20%. This receptor was identified in a C3H/HeJ mouse with alopecia areata. This strain has MHC haplotype H2-k. The chain carries TRBV1 and TRBJ1-2; the match to TRBD1 covers 8 bases. Sequencing used lesional skin. The CDR3 DNA, read in part, is TGCACCTGCAGTGCAGATAAGAGGACAGGGATCTCC. Translated, it gives CTCSADKRTGIS. The full CDR3 sequence reads CTCSADKRTGISDYTF.